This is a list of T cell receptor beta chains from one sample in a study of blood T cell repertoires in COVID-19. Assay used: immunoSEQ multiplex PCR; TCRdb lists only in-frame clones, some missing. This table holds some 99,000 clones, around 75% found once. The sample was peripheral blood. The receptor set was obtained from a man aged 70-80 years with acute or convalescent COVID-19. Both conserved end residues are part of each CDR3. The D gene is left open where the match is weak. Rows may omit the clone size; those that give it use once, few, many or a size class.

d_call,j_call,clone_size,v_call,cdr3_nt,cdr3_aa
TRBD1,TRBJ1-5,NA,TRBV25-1,TGTGCCAGCAGTGAAGGAAGGAGGGGGCATGGTCAGCCCCAGCATTTT,CASSEGRRGHGQPQHF
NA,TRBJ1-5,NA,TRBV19,TGTGCCAGTAGTATGTCGAGGGATCAGCCCCAGCATTTT,CASSMSRDQPQHF
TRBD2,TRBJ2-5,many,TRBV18,TGTGCCAGCTCACCAACTAGCGGGAACCAAGAGACCCAGTACTTC,CASSPTSGNQETQYF
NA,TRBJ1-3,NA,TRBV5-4,TGTGCCAGCAGCTTGGGGCCCAGCTCTGGAAACACCATATATTTT,CASSLGPSSGNTIYF
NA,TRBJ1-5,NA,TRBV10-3,TGTGCCATCGGGGGCCAGATGGACGAGCCCCAGCATTTT,CAIGGQMDEPQHF
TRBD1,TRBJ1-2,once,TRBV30,TGTGCCTGCCCGACAGGGAGCACCTATGGCTACACCTTC,CACPTGSTYGYTF
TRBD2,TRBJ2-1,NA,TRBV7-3,TGTGCCAGCACCAAAACACGGGTGGGTCGTAGCGGGAGATTGGAGAAGGATGAGCAGTTCTTC,CASTKTRVGRSGRLEKDEQFF
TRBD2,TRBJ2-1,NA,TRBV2,TGTGCCAGCCGATCCGGGACTAGCCTCTACAATGAGCAGTTCTTC,CASRSGTSLYNEQFF
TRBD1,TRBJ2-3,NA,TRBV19,TGTGCCAGTGGCCGCCGGGACAGAGGCGCAGATACGCAGTATTTT,CASGRRDRGADTQYF
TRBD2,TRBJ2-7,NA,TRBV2,TGTGCCAGCGGGACCGGGACTAGCGGGAGATTTAGGTCCTACGAGCAGTACTTC,CASGTGTSGRFRSYEQYF
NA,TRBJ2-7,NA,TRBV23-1,TGCGCCAGCAGTCAGGGACACAACTCCTACGAGCAGTACTTC,CASSQGHNSYEQYF
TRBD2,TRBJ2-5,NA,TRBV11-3,TGTGCCAGCAGCTGGGGACTAGCGCCTAGGGAGACCCAGTACTTC,CASSWGLAPRETQYF
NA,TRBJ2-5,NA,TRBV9,TGTGCCAGCAGCGTAGGAGCGGCAGCGGCCCAAGAGACCCAGTACTTC,CASSVGAAAAQETQYF
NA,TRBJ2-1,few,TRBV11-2,TGTGCCAGCAGCTTGGACAGACACAATGAGCAGTTCTTC,CASSLDRHNEQFF
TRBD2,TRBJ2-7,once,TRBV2,TGTGCCAGTGGAACCGGGACTAGGGGTGGGCAGTACTTC,CASGTGTRGGQYF
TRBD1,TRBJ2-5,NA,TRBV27,TGTGCCAGCAGTCCCCCGGACAGGGTAGCTCGAGAGACCCAGTACTTC,CASSPPDRVARETQYF
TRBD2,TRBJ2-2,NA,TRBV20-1,TGCAGTGCTAGTGTGTTAGCGGGAGGGGAGCTGTTTTTT,CSASVLAGGELFF
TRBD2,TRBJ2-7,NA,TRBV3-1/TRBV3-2,TGTGCCAGCAGCCAAGGCCCTAGCGGGAGGGCCGCCTACGAGCAGTACTTC,CASSQGPSGRAAYEQYF
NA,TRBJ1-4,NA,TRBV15,TGTGCCACCAGCGGACGGCCTCAAGGGGCTAATGAAAAACTGTTTTTT,CATSGRPQGANEKLFF
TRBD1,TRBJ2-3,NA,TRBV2,TGTGCCAGCAGTGGGAACAGGGGGTTTAGCACAGATACGCAGTATTTT,CASSGNRGFSTDTQYF
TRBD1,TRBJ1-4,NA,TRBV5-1,TGCGCCAGCAGCTTACAGGGGGGATCTAATGAAAAACTGTTTTTT,CASSLQGGSNEKLFF
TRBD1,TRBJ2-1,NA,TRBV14,TGTGCCAGCAGCCCCAGGAGGACAGGGGGCGGGGATGAGCAGTTCTTC,CASSPRRTGGGDEQFF
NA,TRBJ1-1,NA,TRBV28,TGTGCCAGCAGTTCCACAGGGTCCAAAGCTGAAGCTTTCTTT,CASSSTGSKAEAFF